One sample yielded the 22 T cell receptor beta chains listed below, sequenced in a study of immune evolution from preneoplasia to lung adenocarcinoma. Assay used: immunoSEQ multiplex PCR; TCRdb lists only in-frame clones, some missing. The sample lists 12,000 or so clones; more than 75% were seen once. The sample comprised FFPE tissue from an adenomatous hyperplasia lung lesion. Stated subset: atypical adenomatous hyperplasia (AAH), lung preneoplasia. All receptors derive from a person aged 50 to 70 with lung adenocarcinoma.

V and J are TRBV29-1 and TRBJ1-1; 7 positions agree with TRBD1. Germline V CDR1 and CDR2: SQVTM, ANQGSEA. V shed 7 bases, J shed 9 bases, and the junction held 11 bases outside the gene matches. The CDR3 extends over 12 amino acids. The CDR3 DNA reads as TGCAGCGCTCAAATAGGGGACAGTCAAGCTTTCTTT. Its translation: CSAQIGDSQAFF.

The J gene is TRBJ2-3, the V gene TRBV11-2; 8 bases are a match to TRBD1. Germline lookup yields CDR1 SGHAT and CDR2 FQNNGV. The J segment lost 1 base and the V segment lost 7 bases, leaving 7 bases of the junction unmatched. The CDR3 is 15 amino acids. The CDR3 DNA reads TGTGCCAGCAACGCAGGGGGCACCCGCACAGATACGCAGTATTTT. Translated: CASNAGGTRTDTQYF. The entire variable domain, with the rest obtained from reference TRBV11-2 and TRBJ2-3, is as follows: EAGVAQSPRYKIIEKRQSVAFWCNPISGHATLYWYQQILGQGPKLLIQFQNNGVVDDSQLPKDRFSAERLKGVDSTLKIQPAKLEDSAVYLCASNAGGTRTDTQYFGPGTRLTVL.

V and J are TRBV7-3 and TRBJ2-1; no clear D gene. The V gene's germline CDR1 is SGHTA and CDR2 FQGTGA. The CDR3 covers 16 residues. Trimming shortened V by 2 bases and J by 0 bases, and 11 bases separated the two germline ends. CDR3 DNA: TGTGCCAGCAGCTTAGAAGGGTCCGGCTCCTACAATGAGCAGTTCTTC. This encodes CASSLEGSGSYNEQFF.

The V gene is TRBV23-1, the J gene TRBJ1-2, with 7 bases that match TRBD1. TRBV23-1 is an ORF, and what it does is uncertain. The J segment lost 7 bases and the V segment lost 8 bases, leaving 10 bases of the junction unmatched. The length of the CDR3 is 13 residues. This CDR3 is CASGDSRFRGYTF. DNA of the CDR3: TGCGCCAGCGGGGACAGTAGGTTTCGTGGCTACACCTTC.

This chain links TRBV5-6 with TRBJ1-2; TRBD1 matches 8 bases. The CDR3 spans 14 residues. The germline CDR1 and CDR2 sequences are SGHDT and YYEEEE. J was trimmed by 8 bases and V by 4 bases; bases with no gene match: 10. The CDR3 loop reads CASSPGTGRRGYTF. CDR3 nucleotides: TGTGCCAGCAGCCCCGGGACAGGTAGAAGAGGCTACACCTTC.

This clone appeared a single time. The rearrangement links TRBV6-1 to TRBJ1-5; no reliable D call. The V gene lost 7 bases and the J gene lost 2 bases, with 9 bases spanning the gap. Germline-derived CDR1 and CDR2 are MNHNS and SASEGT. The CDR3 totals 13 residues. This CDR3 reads CASTPSGNQPQHF. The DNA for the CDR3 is TGTGCCAGCACCCCCAGTGGCAATCAGCCCCAGCATTTT.

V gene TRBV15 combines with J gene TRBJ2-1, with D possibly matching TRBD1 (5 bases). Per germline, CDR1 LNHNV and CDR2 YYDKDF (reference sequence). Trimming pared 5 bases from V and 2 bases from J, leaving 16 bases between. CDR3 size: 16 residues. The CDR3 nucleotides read TGTGCCACCAGCCTGGGTTTTCAGGGAACCTACAATGAGCAGTTCTTC. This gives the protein CATSLGFQGTYNEQFF.

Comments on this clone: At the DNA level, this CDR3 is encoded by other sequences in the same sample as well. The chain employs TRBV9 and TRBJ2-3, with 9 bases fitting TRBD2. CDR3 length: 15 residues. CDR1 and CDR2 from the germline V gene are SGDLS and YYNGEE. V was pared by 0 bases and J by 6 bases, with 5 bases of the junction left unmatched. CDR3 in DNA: TGTGCCAGCAGCGTAGGGGGACTAGCCTTGGATACGCAGTATTTT. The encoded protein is CASSVGGLALDTQYF.

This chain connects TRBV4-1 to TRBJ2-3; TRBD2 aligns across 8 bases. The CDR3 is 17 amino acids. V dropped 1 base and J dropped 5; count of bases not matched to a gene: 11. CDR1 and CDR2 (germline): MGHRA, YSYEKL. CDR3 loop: CASSQGDWRAGVDTQYF. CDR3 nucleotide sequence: TGCGCCAGCAGCCAAGGGGATTGGAGAGCGGGAGTAGATACGCAGTATTTT.

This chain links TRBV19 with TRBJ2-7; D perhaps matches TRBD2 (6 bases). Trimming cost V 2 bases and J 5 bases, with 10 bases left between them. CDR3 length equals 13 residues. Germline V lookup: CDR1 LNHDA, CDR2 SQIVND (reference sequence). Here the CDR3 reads CASSITGADEQYF. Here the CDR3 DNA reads TGTGCCAGTAGTATAACGGGAGCAGACGAGCAGTACTTC.

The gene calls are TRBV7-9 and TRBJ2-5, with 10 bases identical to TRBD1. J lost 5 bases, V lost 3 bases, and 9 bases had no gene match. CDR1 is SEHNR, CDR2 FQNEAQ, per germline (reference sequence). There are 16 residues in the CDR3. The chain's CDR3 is CASSFRPGTGDETQYF. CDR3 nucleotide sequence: TGTGCCAGCAGCTTTCGTCCGGGGACAGGGGACGAGACCCAGTACTTC. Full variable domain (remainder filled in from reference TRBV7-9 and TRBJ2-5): DTGVSQNPRHKITKRGQNVTFRCDPISEHNRLYWYRQTLGQGPEFLTYFQNEAQLEKSRLLSDRFSAERPKGSFSTLEIQRTEQGDSAMYLCASSFRPGTGDETQYFGPGTRLLVL.

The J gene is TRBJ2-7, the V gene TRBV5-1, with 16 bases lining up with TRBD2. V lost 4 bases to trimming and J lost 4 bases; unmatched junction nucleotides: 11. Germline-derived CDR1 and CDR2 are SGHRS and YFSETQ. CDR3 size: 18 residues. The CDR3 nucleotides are TGCGCCAGCAGCCAGCCGGGACTAGCGGGAGGGTACTCGTACGAGCAGTACTTC. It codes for CASSQPGLAGGYSYEQYF. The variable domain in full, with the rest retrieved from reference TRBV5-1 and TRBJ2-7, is KAGVTQTPRYLIKTRGQQVTLSCSPISGHRSVSWYQQTPGQGLQFLFEYFSETQRNKGNFPGRFSGRQFSNSRSEMNVSTLELGDSALYLCASSQPGLAGGYSYEQYFGPGTRLTVT.

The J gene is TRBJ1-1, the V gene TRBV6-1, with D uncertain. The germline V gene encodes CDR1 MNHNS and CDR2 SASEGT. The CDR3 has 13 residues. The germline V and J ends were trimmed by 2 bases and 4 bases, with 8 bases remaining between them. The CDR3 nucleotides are TGTGCCAGCAGTGAAAGTCAGCGCACTGAAGCTTTCTTT. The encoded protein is CASSESQRTEAFF.

The CDR3 sequence is CASSKPGRMNTEAFF. CDR3 in DNA: TGTGCCAGTAGTAAGCCCGGACGGATGAACACTGAAGCTTTCTTT. The chain is built from TRBV19 and TRBJ1-1, with D uncertain. Germline CDR1 LNHDA, CDR2 SQIVND (reference sequence). V lost 4 bases, J lost 0 bases, and 12 bases lay in between. The CDR3 runs 15 residues.

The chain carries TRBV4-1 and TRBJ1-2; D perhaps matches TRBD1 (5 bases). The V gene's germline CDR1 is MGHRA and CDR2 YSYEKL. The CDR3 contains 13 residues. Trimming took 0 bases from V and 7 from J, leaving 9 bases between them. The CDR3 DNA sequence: TGCGCCAGCAGCCAAGATTTAGGGGTTGGCTACACCTTC. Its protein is CASSQDLGVGYTF.

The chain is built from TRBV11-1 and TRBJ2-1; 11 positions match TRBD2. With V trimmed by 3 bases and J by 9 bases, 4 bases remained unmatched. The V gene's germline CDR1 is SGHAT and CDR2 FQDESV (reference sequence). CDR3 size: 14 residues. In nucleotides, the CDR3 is TGTGCCAGCAGCTTTAGCGGGAGGGCCGCTGAGCAGTTCTTC. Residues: CASSFSGRAAEQFF.

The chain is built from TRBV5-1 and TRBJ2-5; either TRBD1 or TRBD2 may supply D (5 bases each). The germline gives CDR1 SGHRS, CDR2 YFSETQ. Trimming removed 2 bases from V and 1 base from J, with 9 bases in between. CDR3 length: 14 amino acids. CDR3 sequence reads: CASSFEGFQETQYF. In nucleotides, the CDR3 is TGCGCCAGCAGCTTCGAGGGGTTCCAAGAGACCCAGTACTTC.

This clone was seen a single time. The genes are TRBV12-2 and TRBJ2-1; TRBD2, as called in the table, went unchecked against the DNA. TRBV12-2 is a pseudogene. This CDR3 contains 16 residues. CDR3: CASRLFGRAMDNEQFF. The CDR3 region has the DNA TGTGCAAGTCGCTTATTCGGGAGGGCGATGGACAATGAGCAGTTCTTC.

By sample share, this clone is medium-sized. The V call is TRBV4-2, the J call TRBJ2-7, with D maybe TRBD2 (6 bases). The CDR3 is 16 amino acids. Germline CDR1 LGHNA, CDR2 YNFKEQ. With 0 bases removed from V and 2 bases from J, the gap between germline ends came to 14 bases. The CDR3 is CASSQDFPGATYEQYF. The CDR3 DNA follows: TGTGCCAGCAGCCAAGATTTTCCGGGAGCAACCTACGAGCAGTACTTC.

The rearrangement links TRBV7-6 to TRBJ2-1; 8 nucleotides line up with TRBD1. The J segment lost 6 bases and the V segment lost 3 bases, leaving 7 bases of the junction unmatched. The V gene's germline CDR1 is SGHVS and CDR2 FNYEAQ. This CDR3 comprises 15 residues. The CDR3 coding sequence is TGTGCCAGCAGCTTTGGACAGGGTCGGCGCAATGAGCAGTTCTTC. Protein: CASSFGQGRRNEQFF.

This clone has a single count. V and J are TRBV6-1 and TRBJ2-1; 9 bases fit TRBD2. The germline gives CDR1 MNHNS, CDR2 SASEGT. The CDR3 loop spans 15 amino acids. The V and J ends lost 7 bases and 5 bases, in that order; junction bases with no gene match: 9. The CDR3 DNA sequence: TGTGCCAGCAAGAGGCTAGCGGGATCTAACAATGAGCAGTTCTTC. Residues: CASKRLAGSNNEQFF.

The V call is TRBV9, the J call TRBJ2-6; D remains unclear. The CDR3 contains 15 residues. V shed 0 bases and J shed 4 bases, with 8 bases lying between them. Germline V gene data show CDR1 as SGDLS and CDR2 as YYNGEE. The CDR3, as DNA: TGTGCCAGCAGCGTAGAAGGGTCCGGGGCCAACGTCCTGACTTTC. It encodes CASSVEGSGANVLTF.